This T cell receptor beta chain was retrieved from a study of OX40 agonist ivuxolimab in advanced cancers. Study-level information: Ivuxolimab, an antibody that agonizes OX40 (CD134), was administered to the patients.

Study-wide results and caveats: Among the lowest peripheral clonal expansion occurred in 0.1-3.0 mg/kg partial responders.

The CDR3 spans 16 residues. Germline trimming cut 1 base from V and 5 bases from J; bases unmatched to any gene: 9. Looked up from germline, CDR1 is SEHNR and CDR2 is FQNEAQ (reference sequence). A word on this clone: Its antigen is unidentified.

Sequenced by immunoSEQ multiplex PCR; TCRdb stores in-frame clones only, minus some. The repertoire includes 80,000 or so clones, around 83% of them detected once, and 2% to 3% sits in the top ten. The origin of this receptor is an adult with an advanced solid tumor such as melanoma, head and neck, liver or kidney cancer. Source: CD4+ or CD8+ T cells sorted from blood, taken in a trial of the OX40 agonist ivuxolimab. The chain combines TRBV7-9 with TRBJ2-7, with 9 bases aligning to TRBD1. CDR3 protein: CASSLGATQGADEQYF. The DNA for the CDR3 is TGTGCCAGCAGCTTAGGGGCAACACAGGGGGCGGACGAGCAGTACTTC.